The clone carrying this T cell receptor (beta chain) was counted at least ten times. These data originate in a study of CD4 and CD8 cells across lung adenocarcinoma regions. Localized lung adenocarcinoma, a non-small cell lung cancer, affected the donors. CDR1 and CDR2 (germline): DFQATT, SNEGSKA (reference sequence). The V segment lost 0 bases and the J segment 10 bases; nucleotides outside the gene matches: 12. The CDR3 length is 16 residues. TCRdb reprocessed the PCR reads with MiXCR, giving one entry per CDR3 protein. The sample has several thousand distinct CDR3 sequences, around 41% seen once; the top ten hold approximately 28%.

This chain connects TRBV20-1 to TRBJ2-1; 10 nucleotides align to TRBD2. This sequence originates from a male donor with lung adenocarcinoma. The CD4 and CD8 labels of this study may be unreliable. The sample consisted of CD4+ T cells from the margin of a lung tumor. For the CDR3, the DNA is TGCAGTGCTAGAGATCTCGCTAGCGGGAGAACAGGAGAGCAGTTCTTC. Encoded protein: CSARDLASGRTGEQFF.